At least ten counts were recorded for the clone carrying this T cell receptor (beta chain). Antigen specificity is unknown. The data originate from a study of regulatory T cells in long-lasting Graves disease. Overall study: Antithyroid drug intake by newly diagnosed Graves' patients had lasted under 3 months.

Points from the study as a whole: Possibly, too few samples lowered accuracy.

Regarding time point: newly diagnosed GD, antithyroid drugs for less than 3 months. PBMCs provided the RNA from which the TCR library was made. Per American Thyroid Association guidelines, Graves' disease was diagnosed. Construction of TCR beta libraries relied on iRepertoire HTBI primers and on Arm-PCR targeting CDR3 regions. TCRdb passed the multiplex PCR reads through MiXCR, listing each CDR3 protein once. The sample lists about 500,000 distinct CDR3 sequences, around 11% occurring once. Per germline, CDR1 GTSNPN and CDR2 SVGIG (reference sequence). Trimming removed 2 bases from V and 4 bases from J; junction bases left unmatched: 13. The CDR3 length is 16 residues. A further study also used this sample, focusing on T cells in Graves' hyperthyroidism and ophthalmopathy. Per that paper: In blood, most of the thyroid clonotypes expanded above 0.001 were also present.

The chain employs TRBV30 and TRBJ1-1; the match to TRBD1 covers 7 bases. Sample: peripheral blood mononuclear cells (PBMCs), taken at new diagnosis, from a patient treated with antithyroid drugs. The receptor's source is a woman aged 25-40 years with Graves disease. The CDR3 reads CAWSKARTGHLTEAFF. CDR3 nucleotides: TGTGCCTGGAGTAAAGCCCGGACAGGCCATCTCACTGAAGCTTTCTTT.